This T cell receptor (beta chain) was sequenced for a study of T cells in Graves' hyperthyroidism and ophthalmopathy (dated by TCRdb to between 2018 and 2021). Looking at the study overall: To identify distinguishing TCR V-J signatures, a discovery cohort of around 100 patients was used, comprising under 45 with Graves' ophthalmopathy and around 60 with stable Graves' hyperthyroidism. Prospective prediction of ophthalmopathy was tested in an independent validation cohort consisting of 18 to 20 hyperthyroidism patients and around 16 patients who later progressed to ophthalmopathy. The 100 discovery patients were divided at random into training and test sets in a 7:3 ratio. In roughly six Graves' hyperthyroidism patients, the study also compared T-cell repertoires from thyroid tissue with T-cell repertoires from blood. Following sampling, methimazole starting at 30 mg daily was given to hyperthyroidism patients, and high-dose intravenous methylprednisolone was given to ophthalmopathy patients. According to the paper, TCR Vbeta CDR3 sequencing was carried out on 135 peripheral blood samples, which came from over 40 ophthalmopathy, approximately 72 hyperthyroidism and approximately 17 progressor patients.

The TCR beta CDR3 regions were amplified from the RNA transcripts. A first-round RT-PCR of the TCR CDR3 used the HTBI primer set with the Qiagen OneStep RT-PCR kit. Libraries were constructed in a second round of multiplex PCR, after which size selection and purification were carried out. Libraries were sequenced paired-end with 100 bp reads on an Illumina HiSeq2000. The authors' pipeline ran thus. Raw data were processed with SOAPnuke, discarding reads with adapters, uncalled bases, mean Phred below 15, or no exact constant-primer or identifier match. High-quality paired reads were merged using COPE v1.2.5, and each unique nucleotide sequence was defined as a clonotype. MiTCR v1.1 was used to align the clonotypes against IMGT TRBV, TRBD and TRBJ reference segments. Only V-J combinations with frequency above 0.0001, covering 99% to 99.2% of repertoires, were analysed. The TCS score was defined as F50 (clonal expansion) divided by E x V (chaos), with BLOSUM62-based TCRdist calculated between CDR3 peptides within each V-J. Welch's t-statistics and random forest reduced fewer than 550 V-J features to 13, which were used in a naive Bayes classifier (R e1071). Thyroid-blood repertoire similarity was quantified with the Morisita-Horn index. The public reads were quality trimmed at Q25 with fastp and then assembled into clones with MiXCR by TCRdb, keeping productive beta chains. One record per CDR3 amino acid sequence lists the most common genes and DNA. These V and J calls rely on TCRdb rather than the paper's analysis. Here the sample has about 570,000 distinct CDR3 sequences; roughly 46% occur a single time. The top ten hold roughly 19% of the sample.

Broader findings and caveats from the paper: A 13 V-J signature model separated ophthalmopathy from stable hyperthyroidism, with nearly 90% sensitivity and about 81% specificity in cross-validation and 80%/75% in testing. In validation, progression to ophthalmopathy was predicted by the model with roughly 71% sensitivity and roughly 72% specificity, a median of about 6 months before onset. Most expanded thyroid clonotypes (frequency above 0.001) were also detected in blood, suggesting blood repertoires may reflect thyroid immune responses. Sample size was not statistically predetermined, and investigators were not blinded to group allocation.

The germline V gene (reference sequence) supplies CDR1 WNHNN and CDR2 SYGVQD. Measured from the cysteine to the phenylalanine, the CDR3 is 10 residues long. The entry retains the CDR3 DNA only, 30 bases that are in frame from base 1. Patients with uncontrolled infections, other autoimmune diseases, pregnancy or lactation were excluded. Diagnoses were based on clinical symptoms, serum thyroxine and TRAb, thyroid ultrasound and orbital computed tomography. Total RNA was extracted using Trizol reagent, and RNA quality was assessed on an Agilent 2100 Bioanalyzer. A word on this clonotype: No cognate antigen has been identified for it. Base qualities are not at hand, and no much larger clone is one base apart.

This clonotype originated in an adult woman with Graves' disease, either hyperthyroidism or ophthalmopathy (not recorded which). The specimen sequenced was peripheral blood or thyroid tissue (not recorded which). The sequence joins TRBV10-1 to TRBJ2-5, with an unclear D gene assignment. The encoded CDR3 is CRLRGETQYF. The bases read TGCCGTCTAAGAGGTGAGACCCAGTACTTC.